The next 30 T cell receptor beta chains were all read from a single sample in a study of beta chain features in type 1 diabetes. Expressed TCRB transcripts were sequenced, since all the RNA that had been isolated was reverse transcribed. Measured with immunoSEQ multiplex PCR; TCRdb has only the in-frame clones, and not every one. The data show 15,000 to 20,000 clones, about 50% seen once. Sequenced material: stem cell memory CD4+ T cells from blood. These receptor sequences come from a man younger than 35 in good health.

This chain joins TRBV13 and TRBJ2-3, with TRBD2 matching over 10 bases. CDR1 and CDR2 (germline): PRHDT, FYEKMQ (reference sequence). V gave up 0 bases and J gave up 3 bases; unmatched junction bases: 9. The CDR3 contains 18 residues. CDR3 loop: CASSLGTSGIPGTDTQYF. The CDR3 nucleotides read TGTGCCAGCAGCTTAGGAACTAGCGGGATTCCCGGAACAGATACGCAGTATTTT.

The chain employs TRBV2 and TRBJ1-2; D might be TRBD1 (6 bases). In germline, CDR1 is SNHLY, CDR2 FYNNEI. The CDR3 runs to 14 residues. V lost 5 bases and J lost 3, with 13 bases in between. CDR3 DNA: TGTGCCAGCAGTATGGGGCACAGGGACTATGGCTACACCTTC. Protein: CASSMGHRDYGYTF.

This clone was seen a single time. The chain employs TRBV18 and TRBJ1-2, with D uncertain. The V gene's germline CDR1 is KGHSH and CDR2 LQKENI. This CDR3 is built from 12 residues. Trimming removed 5 bases at V and 3 bases at J, with 7 bases between. The CDR3 here is CASSSSDYGYTF. CDR3 in DNA: TGTGCCAGCTCATCATCGGACTATGGCTACACCTTC.

The chain joins TRBV7-2 to TRBJ2-7, with D maybe TRBD2 (7 bases). V was cut by 1 base and J by 5 bases, with 21 bases left in between. The CDR3 covers 17 residues. The germline V gene has CDR1 SGHTA and CDR2 FQGNSA. DNA of the CDR3: TGTGCCAGCAGCTTAGATCGTTTCGGGGGGCGCTTTAACGAGCAGTACTTC. It translates to CASSLDRFGGRFNEQYF.

V is TRBV4-2 and J is TRBJ1-1; TRBD1 is a possible D gene (5 bases). The CDR3 extends over 15 amino acids. Germline V gives CDR1 LGHNA, CDR2 YNFKEQ. Between the trimmed V and J ends, which lost 4 bases and 3 bases, there was a span of 15 bases. In nucleotides, the CDR3 is TGTGCCAGCAGCCCGACGGGGGGGACGGACACTGAAGCTTTCTTT. Its translation: CASSPTGGTDTEAFF.

This clone has only one observation. This chain links TRBV5-1 with TRBJ2-3; 7 bases line up with TRBD2. The J segment lost 2 bases and the V segment lost 1 base, leaving 7 bases of the junction unmatched. CDR1 is SGHRS and CDR2 is YFSETQ in the germline V gene. There are 16 residues in the CDR3. In DNA form, the CDR3 reads TGCGCCAGCAGCTTGTTGGCGGGGGAAACCACAGATACGCAGTATTTT. This gives the protein CASSLLAGETTDTQYF.

The CDR3: CAWRTGTGGFFALHF. CDR3 nucleotide sequence: TGTGCCTGGAGGACGGGTACAGGGGGCTTTTTTGCCCTCCACTTT. The genes are TRBV30 and TRBJ1-6, with 9 bases identical to TRBD1. Germline CDR1 GTSNPN, CDR2 SVGIG (reference sequence). There are 15 residues in the CDR3. The J segment lost 14 bases and the V segment lost 3 bases, leaving 14 bases of the junction unmatched.

This clone was recorded once. The chain links TRBV7-3 to TRBJ2-1; 8 nucleotides align to TRBD2. The CDR3 sequence is 16 residues long. Per germline, CDR1 SGHTA and CDR2 FQGTGA. The junction had 6 bases not matched to a gene; V was cut back by 4 bases and J by 1 base. CDR3 bases: TGTGCCAGCAGCTCCCGTAGCGGGATGTCCTACAATGAGCAGTTCTTC. This encodes CASSSRSGMSYNEQFF.

The J gene is TRBJ1-2, the V gene TRBV6-5; 8 positions match TRBD1. CDR1 MNHEY and CDR2 SVGAGI come from the germline V gene. The CDR3 has 14 residues. V lost 2 bases to trimming and J lost 4 bases; unmatched junction nucleotides: 3. CDR3 sequence: CASSYRQGPYGYTF. The CDR3 DNA is TGTGCCAGCAGTTACCGACAGGGGCCCTATGGCTACACCTTC.

This chain joins TRBV28 and TRBJ1-5; the match to TRBD1 covers 8 bases. Germline trimming cut 2 bases from V and 4 bases from J; bases unmatched to any gene: 10. CDR1 is MDHEN and CDR2 is SYDVKM in the germline V gene. The CDR3 is 17 residues long. The CDR3 bases are TGTGCCAGCAGTTTACATGGACAGGGACACCTAAATCAGCCCCAGCATTTT. This gives the protein CASSLHGQGHLNQPQHF.

The chain recombines TRBV7-2 with TRBJ1-1; D is unclear. The CDR3 spans 13 residues. Germline V CDR1 and CDR2: SGHTA, FQGNSA. Trimming left V 2 bases short and J 1 base short, with 5 bases between. CDR3 nucleotides: TGTGCCAGCAGCTTACAGGAGAACACTGAAGCTTTCTTT. Translation gives CASSLQENTEAFF.

The chain employs TRBV28 and TRBJ1-6, with TRBD1 matching over 9 bases. The length of the CDR3 is 16 residues. Germline trimming cut 2 bases from V and 8 bases from J; bases unmatched to any gene: 7. Germline lookup yields CDR1 MDHEN and CDR2 SYDVKM. The CDR3 DNA reads as TGTGCCAGCAGTTTAGGGGGGGGACAGGGCGATTCACCCCTCCACTTT. This sequence encodes CASSLGGGQGDSPLHF. Looking up the rest from reference TRBV28 and TRBJ1-6 gives the full variable domain: DVKVTQSSRYLVKRTGEKVFLECVQDMDHENMFWYRQDPGLGLRLIYFSYDVKMKEKGDIPEGYSVSREKKERFSLILESASTNQTSMYLCASSLGGGQGDSPLHFGNGTRLTVT.

The chain uses TRBV21-1 and TRBJ1-1; the table's D call, TRBD1, was not checked against the DNA. TRBV21-1 is a recognized pseudogene. The CDR3 runs 15 residues. The CDR3 region is CASSKHEHPNTEAFF. The CDR3 nucleotides are TGTGCCAGCAGCAAACATGAACACCCGAACACTGAAGCTTTCTTT.

In this sample, this clone turned up a few times. The chain couples TRBV28 to TRBJ2-7, with D hard to call. Trimming shortened V by 7 bases and J by 3 bases, and 7 bases separated the two germline ends. The CDR3 extends over 11 amino acids. Germline V gene lookup returns CDR1 MDHEN and CDR2 SYDVKM. CDR3 DNA: TGTGCCAGCACCACAGACTACGAGCAGTACTTC. This translates into CASTTDYEQYF. Supplemented by reference TRBV28 and TRBJ2-7, the full variable domain reads DVKVTQSSRYLVKRTGEKVFLECVQDMDHENMFWYRQDPGLGLRLIYFSYDVKMKEKGDIPEGYSVSREKKERFSLILESASTNQTSMYLCASTTDYEQYFGPGTRLTVT.

The CDR3 DNA is TGTGCCAGCAGCCCAGGGGGAAGGACTGAAGCTTTCTTT. Translation gives CASSPGGRTEAFF. The V call is TRBV28, the J call TRBJ1-1, with 7 bases fitting TRBD1. V was clipped by 6 bases and J by 5 bases; unmatched bases: 6. The CDR3 runs 13 residues. CDR1 is MDHEN and CDR2 is SYDVKM in the germline V gene.

This clone came up a few times. At one of its ends the junction is not consistent with the germline gene, which may arise from a read error. The V call is TRBV7-7, the J call TRBJ2-7; tentatively, D is TRBD2 (7 bases). CDR3 length equals 15 residues. The germline CDR1 and CDR2 sequences are SSHAT and FNYEAQ (reference sequence). The CDR3 DNA follows: TGTGCTAGCAGCCCAGAGGGAGGGGGCTCCTACGAGCAGTACTTC. It specifies CASSPEGGGSYEQYF. Full variable domain (outside the CDR3, taken from reference TRBV7-7 and TRBJ2-7): GAGVSQSPRYKVTKRGQDVTLRCDPISSHATLYWYQQALGQGPEFLTYFNYEAQPDKSGLPSDRFSAERPEGSISTLTIQRTEQRDSAMYRCASSPEGGGSYEQYFGPGTRLTVT.

The chain combines TRBV30 with TRBJ2-5; 9 bases align to TRBD1. V was pared by 4 bases and J by 3 bases, with 12 bases of the junction left unmatched. The CDR3 spans 16 residues. Germline CDR1 GTSNPN, CDR2 SVGIG (reference sequence). CDR3 region: CAWNLLTGTGKETQYF. CDR3 coding DNA: TGTGCCTGGAATCTATTAACCGGGACAGGGAAAGAGACCCAGTACTTC.

The rearrangement joins TRBV19 to TRBJ2-3; D gene ambiguous. CDR1 LNHDA and CDR2 SQIVND come from the germline V gene (reference sequence). Trimming took off 5 bases at V and 0 bases at J, with 12 bases between the two ends. This CDR3 comprises 15 residues. In nucleotides, the CDR3 is TGTGCCAGTAGTTTGCTAGGATTTAGCACAGATACGCAGTATTTT. It specifies CASSLLGFSTDTQYF.

Turning to this clone: Mismatch with germline at one junction end may stem from a read error. V usage is TRBV28 and J usage is TRBJ1-2; 8 bases map to TRBD1. CDR1 and CDR2 from the germline V gene are MDHEN and SYDVKM. This CDR3 is 11 amino acids long. CDR3 coding DNA: TGTGCCAGCAGTTTACAGGGGGCGCGTTCTTTC. It specifies CASSLQGARSF.

V and J are TRBV4-1 and TRBJ2-1, with 9 nucleotides matching TRBD1. Unmatched junction bases numbered 5, after V lost 1 base and J lost 4 bases. CDR1 and CDR2 (germline): MGHRA, YSYEKL. CDR3 length equals 16 residues. CDR3 in amino acids: CASSQGWDREYNEQFF. CDR3 DNA: TGCGCCAGCAGCCAAGGGTGGGACAGGGAATACAATGAGCAGTTCTTC.

V usage is TRBV5-1 and J usage is TRBJ1-6; 9 bases are shared with TRBD1. The germline V gene encodes CDR1 SGHRS and CDR2 YFSETQ. V was pared by 4 bases and J by 10 bases, with 6 bases of the junction left unmatched. The CDR3 sequence is 14 residues long. CDR3 coding DNA: TGCGCCAGCAGCCTGACAGGGGGTGGCTCACCCCTCCACTTT. Its protein product is CASSLTGGGSPLHF.

CDR3 sequence (DNA): TGCGCCAGCAGCTTGATGGGGGACAGAAGCTCTGGGGCCAACGTCCTGACTTTC. This encodes CASSLMGDRSSGANVLTF. This rearrangement joins TRBV5-1 to TRBJ2-6; 7 nucleotides agree with TRBD1. Germline V CDR1 and CDR2: SGHRS, YFSETQ. The length of the CDR3 is 18 residues. V dropped 1 base and J dropped 0; count of bases not matched to a gene: 7.

This clone turned up a few times. The rearrangement uses TRBV6-6 and TRBJ2-5, with 8 bases aligning to TRBD2. The V gene's germline CDR1 is MNHNY and CDR2 SVGAGI (reference sequence). Germline trimming cut 0 bases from V and 0 bases from J; bases unmatched to any gene: 0. This CDR3 has 15 amino acids. CDR3 DNA: TGTGCCAGCAGTTACTCAGCGGGGGACCAAGAGACCCAGTACTTC. This codes for CASSYSAGDQETQYF.

There are a few counts of this clone. V usage is TRBV9 and J usage is TRBJ2-5; D perhaps matches TRBD2 (6 bases). Deletions cut 2 bases from V and 5 bases from J, with 10 bases between. The germline CDR1 and CDR2 sequences are SGDLS and YYNGEE. The CDR3 has 13 amino acids. For the CDR3, the DNA is TGTGCCAGCAGCGTCTCCGGGGGTGAGACCCAGTACTTC. Translating it yields CASSVSGGETQYF. Based on the CDR3 plus reference TRBV9 and TRBJ2-5, the full variable domain is DSGVTQTPKHLITATGQRVTLRCSPRSGDLSVYWYQQSLDQGLQFLIQYYNGEERAKGNILERFSAQQFPDLHSELNLSSLELGDSALYFCASSVSGGETQYFGPGTRLLVL.

J is TRBJ2-5 and V is TRBV6-1; D unclear. Per the germline V gene, CDR1 is MNHNS and CDR2 is SASEGT. Trimming cost V 10 bases and J 2 bases, with 2 bases left between them. The CDR3 is 9 residues long. DNA of the CDR3: TGTGCCACACAAGAGACCCAGTACTTC. It is translated as CATQETQYF.

The chain couples TRBV18 to TRBJ2-2; weak D call: TRBD2 (6 bases). Between the trimmed V and J ends, which lost 2 bases and 4 bases, there was a span of 11 bases. The CDR3 has 15 residues. Germline-derived CDR1 and CDR2 are KGHSH and LQKENI. CDR3 in DNA: TGTGCCAGCTCACCAACAGGAGGGTCCACCGGGGAGCTGTTTTTT. Its protein is CASSPTGGSTGELFF.

The gene calls are TRBV18 and TRBJ2-7; 9 bases map to TRBD1. The germline V gene has CDR1 KGHSH and CDR2 LQKENI. V lost 4 bases and J lost 4; bases outside the gene matches: 5. The CDR3 contains 14 residues. For the CDR3, the DNA is TGTGCCAGCTCACAACAGGGGGCCACGTACGAGCAGTACTTC. Its translation is CASSQQGATYEQYF.

The CDR3 spells CATESSGTRYEQYF. The CDR3 region has the DNA TGTGCCACCGAGAGCTCCGGGACACGTTACGAGCAGTACTTC. The V call is TRBV7-9, the J call TRBJ2-7; a weak D match, TRBD1 (6 bases). With 10 bases removed from V and 4 bases from J, the gap between germline ends came to 20 bases. This CDR3 is 14 amino acids long. CDR1 is SEHNR and CDR2 is FQNEAQ in the germline V gene (reference sequence).

The genes are TRBV30 and TRBJ2-3; maybe TRBD2 (6 bases). The CDR3 is 13 amino acids. Germline CDR1 is GTSNPN and CDR2 is SVGIG (reference sequence). Trimming pared 3 bases from V and 6 bases from J, leaving 13 bases between. In DNA, the CDR3 is TGTGCCTGGAGAAGGGGCCGGGGGGATACGCAGTATTTT. Translated: CAWRRGRGDTQYF.

This chain links TRBV7-9 with TRBJ1-5, with D unresolved. V lost 2 bases, J lost 1 base, and 9 bases lay in between. There are 15 residues in the CDR3. The germline gives CDR1 SEHNR, CDR2 FQNEAQ (reference sequence). The CDR3 DNA is TGTGCCAGCAGCTTAAGCTGGGAGAGCAATCAGCCCCAGCATTTT. Encoded protein: CASSLSWESNQPQHF.